This T cell receptor (beta chain) was observed in a study of radiation and T cells in renal cell carcinoma. Across the whole study: Nephrectomy followed 15 Gy stereotactic body radiation by 4 weeks. General study findings and limits: Top tumor clonotypes rose in blood 2 weeks post-radiation, then contracted.

Assay: immunoSEQ multiplex PCR; the TCRdb copy retains only in-frame clones and omits some. The profile covers tens of thousands of clones, with about 86% appearing a single time and 22% taken by the ten largest. Time point defined: blood 2 weeks post-SBRT. Treatment meaning: 15 Gy SBRT to primary tumor, nephrectomy 4 weeks later. Regarding this clone: As yet, its antigen is unknown.

The receptor's source is a woman aged 50 to 60 with renal cell carcinoma. The sample was blood, taken from a patient whose treatment included radiotherapy and nephrectomy.

Here the CDR3 DNA reads TGTGCCAGTAGCCGCGCGGGAGGGTACGAGCAGTACTTC. Its translation is CASSRAGGYEQYF. The chain combines TRBV19 with TRBJ2-7; 9 bases fit TRBD2. CDR1 LNHDA and CDR2 SQIVND come from the germline V gene (reference sequence). The CDR3 is made up of 13 amino acids. The V segment lost 6 bases and the J segment 4 bases; nucleotides outside the gene matches: 4.